This T cell receptor (beta chain) comes out of a study of OX40 agonist ivuxolimab in advanced cancers. Study context: Patients enrolled in dose escalation were diagnosed with hepatocellular carcinoma, melanoma, renal cell or head and neck cancer.

The method was immunoSEQ multiplex PCR; TCRdb's version includes in-frame clones alone and lacks a portion of them. The sample gives some 64,000 clones, around 90% of which show up once; 20% to 30% is in the top ten. Germline CDR1 and CDR2: SGHDT and YYEEEE. V lost 0 bases to trimming and J lost 4 bases, with 8 bases between them. The CDR3 extends over 14 amino acids. The clonotype comes from an adult with an advanced solid tumor such as melanoma, head and neck, liver or kidney cancer. Sequenced material: CD4+ or CD8+ T cells sorted from blood, taken in a trial of the OX40 agonist ivuxolimab. The chain links TRBV5-6 to TRBJ1-5, with D unclear. The CDR3 sequence: CASSLDLGNQPQHF. In DNA form, the CDR3 reads TGTGCCAGCAGCTTGGATCTAGGGAATCAGCCCCAGCATTTT.